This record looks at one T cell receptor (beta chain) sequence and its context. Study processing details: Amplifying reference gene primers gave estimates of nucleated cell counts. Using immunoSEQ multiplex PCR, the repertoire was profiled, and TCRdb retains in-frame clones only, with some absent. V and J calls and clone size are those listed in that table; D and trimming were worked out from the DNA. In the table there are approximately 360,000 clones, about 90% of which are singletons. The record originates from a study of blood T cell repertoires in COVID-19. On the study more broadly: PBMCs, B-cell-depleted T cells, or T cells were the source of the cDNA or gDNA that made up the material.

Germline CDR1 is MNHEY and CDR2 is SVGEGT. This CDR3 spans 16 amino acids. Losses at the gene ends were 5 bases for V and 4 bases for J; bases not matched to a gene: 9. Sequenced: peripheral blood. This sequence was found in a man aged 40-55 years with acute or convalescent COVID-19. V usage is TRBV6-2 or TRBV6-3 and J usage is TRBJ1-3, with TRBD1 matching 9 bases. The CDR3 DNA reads TGTGCCAGCAGTACACGGGACAGGGTCGCCGGAAACACCATATATTTT. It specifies CASSTRDRVAGNTIYF.